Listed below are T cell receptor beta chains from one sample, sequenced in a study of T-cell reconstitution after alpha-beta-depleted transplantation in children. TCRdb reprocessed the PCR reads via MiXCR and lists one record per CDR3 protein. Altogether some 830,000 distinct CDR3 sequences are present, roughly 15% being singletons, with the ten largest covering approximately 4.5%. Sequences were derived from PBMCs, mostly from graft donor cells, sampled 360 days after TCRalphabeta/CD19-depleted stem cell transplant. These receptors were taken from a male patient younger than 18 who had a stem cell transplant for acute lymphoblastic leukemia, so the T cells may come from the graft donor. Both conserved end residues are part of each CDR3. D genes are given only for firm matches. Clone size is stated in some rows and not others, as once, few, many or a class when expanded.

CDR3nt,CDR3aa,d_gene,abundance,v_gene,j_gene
TGTGCCAGCTCACCACTTCCAGATTCGTACCAAGAGACCCAGTACTTC,CASSPLPDSYQETQYF,NA,few,TRBV18,TRBJ2-5
TGTGCCAGCAGCTTAGCTGGACTCATAACCTACGAGCAGTACTTC,CASSLAGLITYEQYF,NA,few,TRBV7-9,TRBJ2-7
TGTGCCACTTCAAACCGGGAGTTTGGAGATACGCAGTATTTT,CATSNREFGDTQYF,NA,few,TRBV5-8,TRBJ2-3
TGTGCCAGCAGTTACAATCTCTACGAGCAGTACTTC,CASSYNLYEQYF,NA,few,TRBV27,TRBJ2-7
TGCAGTGCTGTAGACAGGGTCGACGAGCAGTACTTC,CSAVDRVDEQYF,TRBD1,few,TRBV20-1,TRBJ2-7
TGCAGTGCCCCCAGCTCCTACGAGCAGTACTTC,CSAPSSYEQYF,NA,few,TRBV20-1,TRBJ2-7
TGCGCCAGCGGGAGTCCCTCTGGAATGAGGACCGGGGAGCTGTTTTTT,CASGSPSGMRTGELFF,NA,many,TRBV5-1,TRBJ2-2
TGTGCCAGCAGTGTTGTCGGTGGGCCTGGACCCCTCCACTTT,CASSVVGGPGPLHF,NA,NA,TRBV12-3/TRBV12-4,TRBJ1-6
TGTGCCAGCAGTTGGTCAGGGTCCCAGCCCCAGCATTTT,CASSWSGSQPQHF,NA,few,TRBV12-3/TRBV12-4,TRBJ1-5
TGCGCCAGCAGCCAACCGACCCTACGTCCCTACAATGAGCAGTTCTTC,CASSQPTLRPYNEQFF,NA,few,TRBV4-1,TRBJ2-1
TGCAGCGTTGGGGGGCCGGGACAGGGGCAGCCCCAGCATTTT,CSVGGPGQGQPQHF,TRBD1,NA,TRBV29-1,TRBJ1-5
TGTGCCAGCAGTCGCGGGACTAGCGGGAGTAGGGGTGAGCAGTTCTTC,CASSRGTSGSRGEQFF,TRBD2,NA,TRBV12-3/TRBV12-4,TRBJ2-1
TGTGCCTCCTGCCAAGATCGCGGCGGGAGGGCCATGAATGAGCAGTTCTTC,CASCQDRGGRAMNEQFF,TRBD2,NA,TRBV3-1,TRBJ2-1
TGTGCCAGCAGTGACAGGCCAGCCGGAAACACCATATATTTT,CASSDRPAGNTIYF,NA,few,TRBV25-1,TRBJ1-3
TGTGCCAGCACCGAAACGGGACTCAACTACGAGCAGTACTTC,CASTETGLNYEQYF,NA,NA,TRBV5-6,TRBJ2-7
TGTGCCAGCAGCTTGGAACTACTTGGGTACCAAGAGACCCAGTACTTC,CASSLELLGYQETQYF,NA,few,TRBV5-4,TRBJ2-5
TGTGCCAGCAGTGAACTGCCCGGGGCAAACACTGAAGCTTTCTTT,CASSELPGANTEAFF,NA,few,TRBV25-1,TRBJ1-1
TGCGCCAGCAGCTTGGGGCCTAGCGGGAGAAGTGGCGCAGATACGCAGTATTTT,CASSLGPSGRSGADTQYF,TRBD2,many,TRBV5-1,TRBJ2-3
TGTGCCAGCAGTTTTTTGGGTGAGGCAGATACGCAGTATTTT,CASSFLGEADTQYF,NA,many,TRBV12-3/TRBV12-4,TRBJ2-3
TGCGCCAGCAGCTCGCCGGGACAGGGGGCAGATACGCAGTATTTT,CASSSPGQGADTQYF,TRBD1,many,TRBV5-1,TRBJ2-3
TGCGCCAGCAGGGGTAGCGGGAGTGGTGAGCAGTTCTTC,CASRGSGSGEQFF,TRBD2,NA,TRBV4-1,TRBJ2-1
TGTGCCAGCAGTCCGGATTCATATACGCAGTATTTT,CASSPDSYTQYF,NA,many,TRBV12-3/TRBV12-4,TRBJ2-3
TGTGCCAGCAGCGTAGCTCTCGGTGGCGCTGGGGCCAACGTCCTGACTTTC,CASSVALGGAGANVLTF,NA,NA,TRBV9,TRBJ2-6
TGTGCCAGCCAGCGGGAGGGCCGCCAGCAGTACTTC,CASQREGRQQYF,TRBD2,NA,TRBV2,TRBJ2-7
TGTGCCAGCACCTTAGCGGGTGAGCAGTTCTTC,CASTLAGEQFF,TRBD2,many,TRBV12-3/TRBV12-4,TRBJ2-1
TGTGCCGCCGGGACATCCAACACCGGGGAGCTGTTTTTT,CAAGTSNTGELFF,NA,NA,TRBV7-2,TRBJ2-2
TGTGCCAGCAGTTTATTACGGACTAGCGGGAGAGGAGGTGAGCAGTTCTTC,CASSLLRTSGRGGEQFF,TRBD2,few,TRBV27,TRBJ2-1
TGTGCCAGCAGCTTAAGGCAGGGGAGGAACACTGAAGCTTTCTTT,CASSLRQGRNTEAFF,NA,few,TRBV7-9,TRBJ1-1
TGTGCCAGCAGCTTAGATACTACAGGGGGGCAGTACTTC,CASSLDTTGGQYF,TRBD1,NA,TRBV11-2,TRBJ2-7
TGTGCCAGCAGCTCCCCACGCCGCTCAAGGGAGCTGTTTTTT,CASSSPRRSRELFF,NA,few,TRBV7-2,TRBJ2-2
TGTGCCAGCAGCCCCGGTGGGGGCACAGATACGCAGTATTTT,CASSPGGGTDTQYF,NA,NA,TRBV7-6,TRBJ2-3
TGTGCCAGCAGCTTAACAGGGGGCTTTAATTCACCCCTCCACTTT,CASSLTGGFNSPLHF,TRBD1,NA,TRBV7-3,TRBJ1-6
TGCAGTGCTCGCGTAGCGGGAGGGCCCGACAATGAGCAGTTCTTC,CSARVAGGPDNEQFF,TRBD2,NA,TRBV20-1,TRBJ2-1
TGTGCCAGCAGCTCCCGGGAGGGGGGTTTTTATGGCTACACCTTC,CASSSREGGFYGYTF,NA,few,TRBV7-8,TRBJ1-2
TGTGCCAGCAGTTTCGGCCGGCAGTACACCGGGGAGCTGTTTTTT,CASSFGRQYTGELFF,NA,NA,TRBV12-3/TRBV12-4,TRBJ2-2
TGTGCCACCAGCAGTGGAAATGGCTACACCTTC,CATSSGNGYTF,NA,few,TRBV24-1,TRBJ1-2
TGCGCCAGCAGCTTCAGATTGAACAATGAGCAGTTCTTC,CASSFRLNNEQFF,NA,NA,TRBV5-1,TRBJ2-1
TGCGCCAGCAGCTTGGATGTGGGAAAAGCTTTCTTT,CASSLDVGKAFF,NA,few,TRBV5-1,TRBJ1-1
TGCAGCGTGAGGACAAGTAGCAATCAGCCCCAGCATTTT,CSVRTSSNQPQHF,NA,NA,TRBV29-1,TRBJ1-5
TGTGCCAGCAGTTACAGGACAGGGTCCTACGAGCAGTACTTC,CASSYRTGSYEQYF,TRBD1,many,TRBV6-5,TRBJ2-7
TGTGCCAGCAGGCGTCGGCATGTAGTAGCAGATACGCAGTATTTT,CASRRRHVVADTQYF,NA,few,TRBV12-3/TRBV12-4,TRBJ2-3
TGTGCCAGCAGCCAAGAAAGGGCCGGAAACATTCAGTACTTC,CASSQERAGNIQYF,NA,NA,TRBV4-2,TRBJ2-4
TGTGCCAGCAGCCATCAAGGACTAGGCTATGAGCAGTTCTTC,CASSHQGLGYEQFF,TRBD2,many,TRBV3-1,TRBJ2-1
TGTGCCAGCAGCTTGGGACTAGCGGGAAGAGGCTACGAGCAGTACTTC,CASSLGLAGRGYEQYF,TRBD2,few,TRBV5-5,TRBJ2-7
TGTGCCAGCAGCCTGACAGGGTGGGTTGATCCCTACGAGCAGTACTTC,CASSLTGWVDPYEQYF,TRBD1,few,TRBV7-3,TRBJ2-7
TGCGCCAGCAGCTTTGAAGGGGACATTCAGTACTTC,CASSFEGDIQYF,NA,many,TRBV5-1,TRBJ2-4
TGTGCCAGCAGCTCATACGAAGATACGCAGTATTTT,CASSSYEDTQYF,NA,many,TRBV7-6,TRBJ2-3
TGTGCCAGCAGGTTCGACTATCGGGCCGCGGGCGGAAAACTGTTTTTT,CASRFDYRAAGGKLFF,NA,few,TRBV7-8,TRBJ1-4
TGCGCCAGCAGCAGGGGGAGCGGCTTATTCCTCCCCAATGAGCAGTTCTTC,CASSRGSGLFLPNEQFF,NA,NA,TRBV4-1,TRBJ2-1
TGCAGCGTTAGCCAGAGGAATGGAAACACCATATATTTT,CSVSQRNGNTIYF,NA,NA,TRBV29-1,TRBJ1-3
TGCGCCAGCAGACCGGGACTATCCTCGGAGACCCAGTACTTC,CASRPGLSSETQYF,TRBD2,NA,TRBV10-2,TRBJ2-5
TGTGCCAGCAGTCAAATTGGGCCTCAGGGGGCCTATGGCTACACCTTC,CASSQIGPQGAYGYTF,TRBD1,once,TRBV27,TRBJ1-2
TGTGCCAGCAGCCCTAGGAGGAAGGGGCCCACTAAGAACACTGAAGCTTTCTTT,CASSPRRKGPTKNTEAFF,NA,NA,TRBV9,TRBJ1-1
TGTGCCACCAGTGACCCTGGACAGGGGGCGGGTAATGAGCAGTTCTTC,CATSDPGQGAGNEQFF,TRBD1,many,TRBV24-1,TRBJ2-1
TGCAGCGTTGGGGGAGGCAGCTCCTACAATGAGCAGTTCTTC,CSVGGGSSYNEQFF,NA,NA,TRBV29-1,TRBJ2-1
TGTGCCAGCAGTGGCCCCCTAGCCAGCGAGACCCAGTACTTC,CASSGPLASETQYF,NA,few,TRBV25-1,TRBJ2-5
TGTGCCACCTCGAACCTTTACGGGAGCGCGAACACCGGGGAGCTGTTTTTT,CATSNLYGSANTGELFF,NA,many,TRBV12-3/TRBV12-4,TRBJ2-2
TGCAGCGTTAAAAACCACGGGGGGGATAACTACGAGCAGTACTTC,CSVKNHGGDNYEQYF,TRBD2,NA,TRBV29-1,TRBJ2-7